This TCR beta chain was obtained from a study of patients and donors after allogeneic stem cell transplantation (dated by TCRdb to the early 2020s). As regards this clonotype: The antigen it binds to is not known. Nothing much larger sits one base from this clone, and base qualities are not available.

Receptor libraries were prepared by RT-PCR. The listed sequencing device is NextSeq 550. TCRdb handled the public reads itself, with Q25 trimming in fastp and clone calling in MiXCR, and kept productive beta chains. CDR3 protein duplicates are merged, each entry listing the most common genes and DNA. The sample data list about 110,000 distinct CDR3 sequences, and roughly 35% of these were observed just once. Roughly 30% of the sample is taken by the ten largest. Relative to germline, V is 3 bases shorter and J is 6 bases shorter, with 12 bases between their ends. The cysteine opens and the phenylalanine closes a CDR3 of 13 amino acids. Just the 39-base CDR3 DNA is kept, in frame starting at base 1. The germline V gene (reference sequence) yields GTSNPN for CDR1 and SVGIG for CDR2.

Sequenced sample: blood, either unsorted or a sorted T cell fraction (not recorded which). The chain uses TRBV30 and TRBJ2-1; TRBD1 is a possible D gene, resting on 6 matching bases. The origin of this receptor is a human donor who was either an allogeneic HSCT recipient or a stem cell or donor lymphocyte infusion donor (not recorded which). It is not recorded whose cells these are; they may come from a transplant donor. The CDR3 reads CAWRRTVINEQFF. The DNA sequence is given as TGTGCCTGGAGGAGGACAGTGATCAATGAGCAGTTCTTC.